This T cell receptor (beta chain) was found in a study of T-cell reconstitution after alpha-beta-depleted transplantation in children (dated by TCRdb to 2016 to 2017). Background on the whole study: The study quantitatively tracked T-cell immune reconstitution after TCRalphabeta/CD19-depleted allogeneic hematopoietic cell transplantation in children using TCR repertoire profiling. The paper's findings and limits, for the study overall: The high TCRbeta diversity at day 60 in some patients was ascribed to recipient T cells and intrathymic progenitors that had survived conditioning. About two months after transplant, the apparently early recovery of alphabetaT-cell counts reportedly depended on just several hundred clones that had expanded rapidly and came from non-depleted graft cells. Over the following months the frequencies of hyperexpanded clones went down, and after one year T-cell counts and TCRbeta diversity were mostly credited to newly produced T cells.

Library preparation was by PCR. The run used an Illumina HiSeq 2500. TCR libraries were prepared with molecular barcoding, using unique molecular identifiers to normalize TCRbeta repertoire quantification. The public reads were run again by TCRdb, first through fastp at Q25 and then through MiXCR, and only productive beta chains were kept. One record per CDR3 amino acid sequence lists the most common genes and DNA. The sample contains around 300,000 distinct CDR3 sequences, more than 9% of them found a single time. The ten largest clones add up to about a quarter of the sample. The sample's treatment or condition label, in plain terms: allogeneic hematopoietic cell transplantation with graft depleted of TCRalphabeta T cells and CD19 B cells. The transplant recipients were children given TCRalphabeta/CD19-depleted allogeneic hematopoietic cell grafts. This clonotype was observed at least ten times. Its antigen has not been determined. The record has no base qualities; no much larger clone is one base away.

CDR1 DFQATT and CDR2 SNEGSKA are derived from the germline V gene (reference sequence). The CDR3 goes from the cysteine to the phenylalanine over 17 residues. The retained sequence is limited to the CDR3, 51 bases, with the frame set at the first base. V is shortened by 0 bases, J by 4 bases, and the region joining them spans 16 bases. The material was peripheral blood, obtained 180 days after TCRalphabeta/CD19-depleted stem cell transplant. The rearrangement joined TRBV20-1 to TRBJ2-6; matching of 5 bases hints at TRBD1 as the D gene. The sequence derives from a male patient aged 2 to 9 who had a stem cell transplant for chronic granulomatous disease, so the T cells may come from the graft donor. CDR3 sequence: CSARDWQGLRGANVLTF. Read as DNA, the sequence is TGCAGTGCTAGAGATTGGCAGGGATTGCGGGGGGCCAACGTCCTGACTTTC.